These T cell receptor beta chains were read from a single sample in a study of T-cell reconstitution after alpha-beta-depleted transplantation in children. TCRdb re-called the PCR reads with MiXCR, one entry per CDR3 protein. The top ten clones hold 11% to 15% of a sample with about 580,000 distinct CDR3 sequences, 23% of them seen once. The sample here was PBMCs, mostly from graft donor cells, taken 360 days after TCRalphabeta/CD19-depleted stem cell transplant. All receptors come from a boy in the first two years of life who had a stem cell transplant for acute myeloid leukemia, so the T cells may come from the graft donor. Both conserved end residues are part of each CDR3. Each record gives: clone size, J gene, D gene, V gene, CDR3 DNA, CDR3 protein. The D gene is left open where the match is weak. Clone size is stated in some rows and not others, as once, few, many or a class when expanded.

clone size: few; J gene: TRBJ2-1; D gene: -; V gene: TRBV28; CDR3 DNA: TGTGCCAGCAGTTCATGGACTGGAGGGCATGAGCAGTTCTTC; CDR3 protein: CASSSWTGGHEQFF
clone size: few; J gene: TRBJ1-5; D gene: -; V gene: TRBV25-1; CDR3 DNA: TGTGCCAGCAGTCACACAGGGCTGGATCAGCCCCAGCATTTT; CDR3 protein: CASSHTGLDQPQHF
clone size: few; J gene: TRBJ2-7; D gene: TRBD1; V gene: TRBV27; CDR3 DNA: TGTGCCAGCAGCGGGACAGGGCCCTACGAGCAGTACTTC; CDR3 protein: CASSGTGPYEQYF
clone size: -; J gene: TRBJ1-3; D gene: -; V gene: TRBV29-1; CDR3 DNA: TGCAGCGCCGGGGGCCGAACTGGAAACACCATATATTTT; CDR3 protein: CSAGGRTGNTIYF
clone size: many; J gene: TRBJ2-1; D gene: -; V gene: TRBV2; CDR3 DNA: TGTGCCAGCAGGCCCGACAGTTACAATGAGCAGTTCTTC; CDR3 protein: CASRPDSYNEQFF
clone size: -; J gene: TRBJ2-2; D gene: TRBD1; V gene: TRBV5-1; CDR3 DNA: TGCGCCAGCAGCTTGTCGGCAGGGGGCTTCGGGGAGCTGTTTTTT; CDR3 protein: CASSLSAGGFGELFF
clone size: many; J gene: TRBJ2-2; D gene: -; V gene: TRBV11-3; CDR3 DNA: TGTGCCAGCAGCTTGGGACGGAACACCGGGGAGCTGTTTTTT; CDR3 protein: CASSLGRNTGELFF
clone size: many; J gene: TRBJ2-1; D gene: TRBD2; V gene: TRBV7-9; CDR3 DNA: TGTGCCAGCAGTCTCACCGGGACTAGCGGGGTACAGTTCTTC; CDR3 protein: CASSLTGTSGVQFF
clone size: -; J gene: TRBJ1-2; D gene: -; V gene: TRBV29-1; CDR3 DNA: TGCAGCGTTGAAGATCCCAAGGCAGACAACTATGGCTACACCTTC; CDR3 protein: CSVEDPKADNYGYTF
clone size: -; J gene: TRBJ1-2; D gene: -; V gene: TRBV11-2; CDR3 DNA: TGTGCCAGCAGCTTAGGGGCAGGGGACTATGGCTACACCTTC; CDR3 protein: CASSLGAGDYGYTF
clone size: -; J gene: TRBJ2-1; D gene: TRBD1; V gene: TRBV4-1; CDR3 DNA: TGCGCCAGCAGCCGACCTATACAGGGGGCTTGGTACAATGAGCAGTTCTTC; CDR3 protein: CASSRPIQGAWYNEQFF
clone size: -; J gene: TRBJ1-1; D gene: -; V gene: TRBV29-1; CDR3 DNA: TGCAGCGTTGCAGGGACGGGCGTCGAAGCTTTCTTT; CDR3 protein: CSVAGTGVEAFF
clone size: many; J gene: TRBJ1-1; D gene: -; V gene: TRBV4-3; CDR3 DNA: TGCGCCAGCAGCCAAGATGGAGGGAACACTGAAGCTTTCTTT; CDR3 protein: CASSQDGGNTEAFF
clone size: few; J gene: TRBJ2-7; D gene: -; V gene: TRBV12-3/TRBV12-4; CDR3 DNA: TGTGCCAGCAGTACCGCCCAGGGGTACGAGCAGTACTTC; CDR3 protein: CASSTAQGYEQYF
clone size: few; J gene: TRBJ1-2; D gene: -; V gene: TRBV20-1; CDR3 DNA: TGCAGTGCTAGAGAGGGGGGATCGGCTAACTATGGCTACACCTTC; CDR3 protein: CSAREGGSANYGYTF
clone size: -; J gene: TRBJ1-1; D gene: -; V gene: TRBV18; CDR3 DNA: TGTGCCAGCTCACCTGAACGGTCGAACACTGAAGCTTTCTTT; CDR3 protein: CASSPERSNTEAFF
clone size: few; J gene: TRBJ2-1; D gene: -; V gene: TRBV7-9; CDR3 DNA: TGTGCCAGCAGCTTAGGGGCAGGGGTTTCGTCTGAGCAGTTCTTC; CDR3 protein: CASSLGAGVSSEQFF
clone size: -; J gene: TRBJ2-5; D gene: -; V gene: TRBV20-1; CDR3 DNA: TGCAGTGCCCCCCTAAGCAGGGTTCAAGAGACCCAGTACTTC; CDR3 protein: CSAPLSRVQETQYF
clone size: many; J gene: TRBJ2-5; D gene: -; V gene: TRBV10-1; CDR3 DNA: TGCGCCAGCAGTAATTCGGCGGGGCAAGAGACCCAGTACTTC; CDR3 protein: CASSNSAGQETQYF
clone size: -; J gene: TRBJ1-5; D gene: TRBD1; V gene: TRBV20-1; CDR3 DNA: TGCAGTGCTAGAGGGACAGGGCTTAGCAATCAGCCCCAGCATTTT; CDR3 protein: CSARGTGLSNQPQHF
clone size: -; J gene: TRBJ2-1; D gene: TRBD2; V gene: TRBV20-1; CDR3 DNA: TGCAGCGCCTTAGCGGGGGCCCGCCCCCACAATGAGCAGTTCTTC; CDR3 protein: CSALAGARPHNEQFF
clone size: many; J gene: TRBJ2-3; D gene: TRBD1; V gene: TRBV29-1; CDR3 DNA: TGCAGCGTCAACGGGGACAGGGGGCTGAGCACAGATACGCAGTATTTT; CDR3 protein: CSVNGDRGLSTDTQYF
clone size: few; J gene: TRBJ2-3; D gene: TRBD2; V gene: TRBV20-1; CDR3 DNA: TGCAGTGCTAGAGATCTTTTTCGGGGGGGGGACGATACGCAGTATTTT; CDR3 protein: CSARDLFRGGDDTQYF
clone size: -; J gene: TRBJ2-5; D gene: TRBD1; V gene: TRBV12-3/TRBV12-4; CDR3 DNA: TGTGCCAGCACTCCGCACAGGGGTAGAGAACAAGAGACCCAGTACTTC; CDR3 protein: CASTPHRGREQETQYF
clone size: -; J gene: TRBJ2-5; D gene: -; V gene: TRBV19; CDR3 DNA: TGTGCCAGTAGTTCCGCTCTAGCCGGGCCTCAGTACTTC; CDR3 protein: CASSSALAGPQYF
clone size: -; J gene: TRBJ1-1; D gene: -; V gene: TRBV10-3; CDR3 DNA: TGTGCCATCAGTGAAGACAGGATACAGAACACTGAAGCTTTCTTT; CDR3 protein: CAISEDRIQNTEAFF
clone size: few; J gene: TRBJ2-6; D gene: -; V gene: TRBV13; CDR3 DNA: TGTGCCAGCAGCCCCGGTCCCGGGAATGGGGCCAACGTCCTGACTTTC; CDR3 protein: CASSPGPGNGANVLTF
clone size: many; J gene: TRBJ2-7; D gene: -; V gene: TRBV20-1; CDR3 DNA: TGCAGTGGGGTTAAGACAGATTCCTACGAGCAGTACTTC; CDR3 protein: CSGVKTDSYEQYF
clone size: few; J gene: TRBJ2-3; D gene: -; V gene: TRBV28; CDR3 DNA: TGTGCCAGCAGTTTATGGGCGGGGCCGGATCGTAATACGCAGTATTTT; CDR3 protein: CASSLWAGPDRNTQYF
clone size: -; J gene: TRBJ1-5; D gene: -; V gene: TRBV20-1; CDR3 DNA: TGCAGTGCTAGGGACGGAAATAGCAATCAGCCCCAGCATTTT; CDR3 protein: CSARDGNSNQPQHF
clone size: -; J gene: TRBJ2-2; D gene: TRBD2; V gene: TRBV20-1; CDR3 DNA: TGCAGTGCTAGAGGGGTAGCGGGGGGGCTATCCGGGGAGCTGTTTTTT; CDR3 protein: CSARGVAGGLSGELFF
clone size: -; J gene: TRBJ1-6; D gene: -; V gene: TRBV25-1; CDR3 DNA: TGTGCCAGCAGTGAATCGAGGTCAACCTATAATTCACCCCTCCACTTT; CDR3 protein: CASSESRSTYNSPLHF
clone size: few; J gene: TRBJ2-2; D gene: -; V gene: TRBV4-3; CDR3 DNA: TGCGCCAGCAGCCAACGTGGGGGGGCCACCGGGGAGCTGTTTTTT; CDR3 protein: CASSQRGGATGELFF
clone size: many; J gene: TRBJ2-3; D gene: -; V gene: TRBV7-8; CDR3 DNA: TGTGCCAGCAGCTCTGTACTTTTCGGTACTAGCACAGATACGCAGTATTTT; CDR3 protein: CASSSVLFGTSTDTQYF
clone size: many; J gene: TRBJ2-1; D gene: TRBD2; V gene: TRBV10-2; CDR3 DNA: TGCGCCAGCAGTGAGTTGGCTAGCGGTCCCTACAATGAGCAGTTCTTC; CDR3 protein: CASSELASGPYNEQFF
clone size: few; J gene: TRBJ2-7; D gene: -; V gene: TRBV29-1; CDR3 DNA: TGCAGCGTTGAGGACGGATCCTACGAGCAGTACTTC; CDR3 protein: CSVEDGSYEQYF
clone size: few; J gene: TRBJ1-4; D gene: -; V gene: TRBV12-3/TRBV12-4; CDR3 DNA: TGTGCCAGCAGCCGGGACGGTGAAAAACTGTTTTTT; CDR3 protein: CASSRDGEKLFF
clone size: -; J gene: TRBJ1-5; D gene: TRBD1; V gene: TRBV28; CDR3 DNA: TGTGCCAGCAGTGCAGGGGGAAGTCAGCCCCAGCATTTT; CDR3 protein: CASSAGGSQPQHF
clone size: -; J gene: TRBJ2-7; D gene: TRBD2; V gene: TRBV7-2; CDR3 DNA: TGTGCCAGCAGCGCCGGACTAGCGGGGGGCCTCGGCGAGCAGTACTTC; CDR3 protein: CASSAGLAGGLGEQYF
clone size: many; J gene: TRBJ2-3; D gene: -; V gene: TRBV20-1; CDR3 DNA: TGCAGTGCTAGGGCGAGAGATAGCACAGATACGCAGTATTTT; CDR3 protein: CSARARDSTDTQYF
clone size: many; J gene: TRBJ1-4; D gene: -; V gene: TRBV11-2; CDR3 DNA: TGTGCCAGCAGCTTAGACGGGGCAGGCAGTATTCTCGAAAAACTGTTTTTT; CDR3 protein: CASSLDGAGSILEKLFF
clone size: few; J gene: TRBJ1-5; D gene: -; V gene: TRBV18; CDR3 DNA: TGTGCCAGCTCACCATCCCCACCATCAGGAACTCAGCCCCAGCATTTT; CDR3 protein: CASSPSPPSGTQPQHF
clone size: few; J gene: TRBJ2-5; D gene: -; V gene: TRBV11-3; CDR3 DNA: TGTGCCAGCAGCCCCCGGGATATGGAGGAGACCCAGTACTTC; CDR3 protein: CASSPRDMEETQYF
clone size: -; J gene: TRBJ2-2; D gene: -; V gene: TRBV10-3; CDR3 DNA: TGTGCCATCAGTGTTGGGAACACCGGGGAGCTGTTTTTT; CDR3 protein: CAISVGNTGELFF
clone size: -; J gene: TRBJ2-2; D gene: -; V gene: TRBV2; CDR3 DNA: TGTGCCAGCAGTACTAGTAGCGGGGAGCTGTTTTTT; CDR3 protein: CASSTSSGELFF
clone size: -; J gene: TRBJ2-5; D gene: -; V gene: TRBV10-3; CDR3 DNA: TGTGCCATCAGTGAGCCCGTCGACGGTAACGGTAATTTAGGAGAGGTAGAGACCCAGTACTTC; CDR3 protein: CAISEPVDGNGNLGEVETQYF
clone size: many; J gene: TRBJ2-3; D gene: -; V gene: TRBV3-1; CDR3 DNA: TGTGCCAGCAGCCAAGATCTTAACTACCTCCCGGGGACAGATACGCAGTATTTT; CDR3 protein: CASSQDLNYLPGTDTQYF
clone size: once; J gene: TRBJ2-4; D gene: -; V gene: TRBV15; CDR3 DNA: TGTGCCACCGGGGGCATGGCCAAAAACATTCAGTACTTC; CDR3 protein: CATGGMAKNIQYF
clone size: many; J gene: TRBJ2-5; D gene: TRBD2; V gene: TRBV20-1; CDR3 DNA: TGCAGTTTTAATCGGGGGGACTACCAAGAGACCCAGTACTTC; CDR3 protein: CSFNRGDYQETQYF
clone size: -; J gene: TRBJ2-7; D gene: -; V gene: TRBV5-1; CDR3 DNA: TGCGCCAGCAGCTTGGGGGACTCTCTCTGGGAGCAGTACTTC; CDR3 protein: CASSLGDSLWEQYF
clone size: -; J gene: TRBJ1-2; D gene: -; V gene: TRBV20-1; CDR3 DNA: TGCAGTGCCCCTTCACGGGACCACTATGGCTACACCTTC; CDR3 protein: CSAPSRDHYGYTF